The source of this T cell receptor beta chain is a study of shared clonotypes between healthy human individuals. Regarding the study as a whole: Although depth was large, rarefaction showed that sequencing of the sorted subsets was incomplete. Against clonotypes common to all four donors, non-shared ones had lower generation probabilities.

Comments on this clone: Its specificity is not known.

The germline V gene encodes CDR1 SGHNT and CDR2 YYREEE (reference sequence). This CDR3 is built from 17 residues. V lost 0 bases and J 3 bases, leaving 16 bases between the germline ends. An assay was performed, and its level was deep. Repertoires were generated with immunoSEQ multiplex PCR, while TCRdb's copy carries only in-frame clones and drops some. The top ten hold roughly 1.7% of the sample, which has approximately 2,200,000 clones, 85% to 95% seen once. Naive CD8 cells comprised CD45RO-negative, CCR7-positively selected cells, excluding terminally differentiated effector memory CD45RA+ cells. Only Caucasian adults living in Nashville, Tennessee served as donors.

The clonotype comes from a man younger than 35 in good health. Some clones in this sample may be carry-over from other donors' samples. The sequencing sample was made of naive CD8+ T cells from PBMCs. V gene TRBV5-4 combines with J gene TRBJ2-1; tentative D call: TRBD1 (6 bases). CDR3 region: CASSLALGAGVYNEQFF. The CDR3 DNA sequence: TGTGCCAGCAGCTTGGCCCTAGGGGCAGGGGTCTACAATGAGCAGTTCTTC.